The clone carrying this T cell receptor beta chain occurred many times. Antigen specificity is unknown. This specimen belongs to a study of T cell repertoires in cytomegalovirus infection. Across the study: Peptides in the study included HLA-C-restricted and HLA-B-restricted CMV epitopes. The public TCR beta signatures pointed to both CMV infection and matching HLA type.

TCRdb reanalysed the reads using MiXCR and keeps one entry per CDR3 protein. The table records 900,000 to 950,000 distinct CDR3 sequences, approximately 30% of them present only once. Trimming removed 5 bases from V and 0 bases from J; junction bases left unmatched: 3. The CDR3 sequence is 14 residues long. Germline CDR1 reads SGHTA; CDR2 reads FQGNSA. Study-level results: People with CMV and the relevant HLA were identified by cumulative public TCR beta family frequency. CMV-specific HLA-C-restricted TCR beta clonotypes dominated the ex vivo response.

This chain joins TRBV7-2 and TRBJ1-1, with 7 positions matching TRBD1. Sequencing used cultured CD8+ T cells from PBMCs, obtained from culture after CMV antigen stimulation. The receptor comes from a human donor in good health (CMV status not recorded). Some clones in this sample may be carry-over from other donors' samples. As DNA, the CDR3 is TGTGCCAGCAGCGCCGGACAGGTGAACACTGAAGCTTTCTTT. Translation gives CASSAGQVNTEAFF.